This T cell receptor (beta chain) was captured by sequencing in a study of blood T cell repertoires in COVID-19. As for the study in general: Researchers got acute and convalescent COVID-19 samples from the United States, Italy and Spain. PBMCs, B-cell-depleted T cells, or T cells were the source of the cDNA or gDNA that made up the material.

Germline V gene data show CDR1 as MNHNY and CDR2 as SVGAGI (reference sequence). This CDR3 is built from 11 residues. Trimming pared 5 bases from V and 10 bases from J, leaving 9 bases between. In the authors' workflow: Cell counts per sample came from amplifying reference gene primers. Libraries were prepared by immunoSEQ multiplex PCR; TCRdb keeps only in-frame clonotypes and omits some of them. V and J calls and clone size are given by that table; D and trimming were obtained from the DNA. The data show some 150,000 clones, 70% to 85% seen once. This TCR derives from a woman older than 75 in a cohort sampled during active or convalescent COVID-19. Sequenced sample: peripheral blood. This chain joins TRBV6-6 and TRBJ2-1, with TRBD1 as a possible D gene (5 bases). For the CDR3, the DNA is TGTGCCAGCAGTCGCTGGGGCGAGCAGTTCTTC. This sequence encodes CASSRWGEQFF.